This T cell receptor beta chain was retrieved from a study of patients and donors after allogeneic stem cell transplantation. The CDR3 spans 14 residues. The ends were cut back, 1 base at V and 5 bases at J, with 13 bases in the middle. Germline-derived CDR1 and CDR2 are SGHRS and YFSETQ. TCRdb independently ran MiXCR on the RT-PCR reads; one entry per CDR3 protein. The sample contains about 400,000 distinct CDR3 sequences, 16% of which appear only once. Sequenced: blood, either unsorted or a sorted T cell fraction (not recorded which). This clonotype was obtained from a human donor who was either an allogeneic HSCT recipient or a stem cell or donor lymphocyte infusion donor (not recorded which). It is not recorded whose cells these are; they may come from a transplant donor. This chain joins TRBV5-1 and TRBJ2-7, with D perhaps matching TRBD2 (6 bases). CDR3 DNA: TGCGCCAGCAGCTTGATTCCAGGGACTCACGAGCAGTACTTC. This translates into CASSLIPGTHEQYF.